What follows are 21 T cell receptor beta chains derived from one specimen sequenced in a study of beta chain features in type 1 diabetes. Sequenced material consisted of expressed TCRB transcripts (all of the isolated RNA was reverse transcribed). Some clones are missing from TCRdb's copy, which holds only in-frame ones; the method was immunoSEQ multiplex PCR. The data hold about 900,000 clones, with roughly 16% observed a single time. Sequences were obtained from naive CD4+ T cells from blood. The receptors originated from a woman younger than 30 in good health.

In its sample, this clone was seen a few times. The chain has TRBV7-2 and TRBJ2-7, with 11 bases fitting TRBD2. V gave up 4 bases and J gave up 6 bases; unmatched junction bases: 8. The CDR3 consists of 15 residues. CDR1 is SGHTA, CDR2 FQGNSA, per germline. CDR3 DNA: TGTGCCAGCAGCTACGTAGCGGGAGGGGCTGGCGAGCAGTACTTC. It specifies CASSYVAGGAGEQYF.

This clone was seen a single time. J is TRBJ2-7 and V is TRBV6-1; D might be TRBD1 (7 bases). Germline V CDR1 and CDR2: MNHNS, SASEGT. Trimming took off 8 bases at V and 5 bases at J, with 22 bases between the two ends. The CDR3 extends over 15 amino acids. CDR3 protein: CASGGGRIVRHEQYF. The CDR3 region has the DNA TGTGCCAGCGGAGGGGGCCGTATCGTCCGCCACGAGCAGTACTTC.

The rearrangement links TRBV4-2 to TRBJ2-4; D is unresolved. CDR1 is LGHNA and CDR2 is YNFKEQ in the germline V gene. The ends were cut back, 3 bases at V and 5 bases at J, with 14 bases in the middle. This CDR3 is 15 amino acids long. The CDR3 nucleotides are TGTGCCAGCAGCCACCGTACTGGATACCAAAACATTCAGTACTTC. It specifies CASSHRTGYQNIQYF.

This clone has more than one count but fewer than ten. The chain couples TRBV28 to TRBJ2-1, with TRBD2 identical over 9 bases. Germline V gene data show CDR1 as MDHEN and CDR2 as SYDVKM. The CDR3 runs 16 residues. V trimming: 3 bases; J trimming: 10 bases; junction bases outside the gene matches: 13. Written as DNA, the CDR3 is TGTGCCAGCAGTTTGCCTGACGGAAGCGGGAGGAAGGAGCAGTTCTTC. Translation: CASSLPDGSGRKEQFF.

The chain links TRBV2 to TRBJ1-1; D not resolved. V shed 7 bases and J shed 1 base, with 4 bases lying between them. CDR1 is SNHLY, CDR2 FYNNEI, per germline. The CDR3 has 11 amino acids. CDR3 nucleotide sequence: TGTGCCAGCAAAAGGAACACTGAAGCTTTCTTT. Protein sequence: CASKRNTEAFF.

The chain employs TRBV7-9 and TRBJ2-7; 7 bases match TRBD1. The V gene's germline CDR1 is SEHNR and CDR2 FQNEAQ (reference sequence). J gave up 0 bases and V 6 bases, and 8 bases lay outside the gene matches. The CDR3 has 15 residues. CDR3 amino acids: CASRGPTGSSYEQYF. DNA for the CDR3: TGTGCCAGCAGGGGCCCGACAGGGAGCTCCTACGAGCAGTACTTC.

This clone was picked up one time. This chain connects TRBV19 to TRBJ2-5, with D tentatively TRBD1 (7 bases). Trimming took off 5 bases at V and 10 bases at J, with 26 bases between the two ends. Germline V gives CDR1 LNHDA, CDR2 SQIVND (reference sequence). This CDR3 has 16 amino acids. As DNA, the CDR3 is TGTGCCAGTAGTGCGTCGGGGACAGCCAACCACGGGGGCCAGTACTTC. This encodes CASSASGTANHGGQYF.

This clone has only a few counts. The rearrangement joins TRBV9 to TRBJ1-2; TRBD1 aligns across 8 bases. The CDR3 is 13 amino acids. The junction had 3 bases not matched to a gene; V was cut back by 0 bases and J by 8 bases. Germline CDR1 SGDLS, CDR2 YYNGEE. The CDR3 sequence: CASSVAPGGGYTF. DNA for the CDR3: TGTGCCAGCAGCGTAGCTCCAGGGGGCGGCTACACCTTC.

The rearrangement links TRBV11-1 to TRBJ2-5, with D perhaps TRBD2 (6 bases). Germline lookup yields CDR1 SGHAT and CDR2 FQDESV (reference sequence). This CDR3 region has 13 residues. The ends were cut back, 2 bases at V and 4 bases at J, with 8 bases in the middle. The CDR3 bases are TGTGCCAGCAGCTTACTGGAGGGAGAGACCCAGTACTTC. Protein product: CASSLLEGETQYF.

V is TRBV19 and J is TRBJ2-5; D is undetermined. Per germline, CDR1 LNHDA and CDR2 SQIVND (reference sequence). The V and J ends lost 5 bases and 5 bases respectively, with 3 bases between them. This CDR3 has 10 residues. For the CDR3, the DNA is TGTGCCAGTAGTCAGGAGACCCAGTACTTC. This sequence encodes CASSQETQYF.

For this clone: Other DNA variants within this sample encode the same CDR3. The rearrangement uses TRBV7-9 and TRBJ1-1; D ambiguous. Germline V gives CDR1 SEHNR, CDR2 FQNEAQ (reference sequence). The CDR3 loop spans 13 amino acids. V lost 1 base, J lost 2 bases, and 5 bases lay in between. CDR3 residues: CASSLEANTEAFF. The CDR3 DNA sequence: TGTGCCAGCAGCTTAGAAGCAAACACTGAAGCTTTCTTT.

This clone was counted between two and nine times. The J gene is TRBJ2-1, the V gene TRBV29-1; TRBD2 agrees at 10 bases. Germline V gene sequence: CDR1 SQVTM, CDR2 ANQGSEA. V shed 4 bases and J 3 bases; nucleotides not matched to a gene: 6. This CDR3 spans 15 amino acids. In DNA form, the CDR3 reads TGCAGCGTTGCGTATCTAGCGGGAGACTACAATGAGCAGTTCTTC. Translated: CSVAYLAGDYNEQFF.

The genes are TRBV4-2 and TRBJ2-1, with TRBD2 matching 13 bases. CDR1 and CDR2 (germline): LGHNA, YNFKEQ. The CDR3 is 15 residues long. Germline trimming cut 4 bases from V and 8 bases from J; bases unmatched to any gene: 5. As DNA, the CDR3 is TGTGCCAGCAGCCCAGGGACTAGCGGGATATATGAGCAGTTCTTC. Residues: CASSPGTSGIYEQFF.

The rearrangement joins TRBV19 to TRBJ1-5, with D possibly TRBD1 on 5 matching bases. With 3 bases removed from V and 4 bases from J, the gap between germline ends came to 10 bases. The CDR3 sequence is 14 residues long. Germline-derived CDR1 and CDR2 are LNHDA and SQIVND (reference sequence). CDR3 loop: CASSMRAGNQPQHF. The CDR3 region has the DNA TGTGCCAGTAGTATGAGGGCAGGGAATCAGCCCCAGCATTTT.

The genes are TRBV7-3 and TRBJ2-1; TRBD2 matches at 9 bases. The V segment lost 2 bases and the J segment 7 bases; nucleotides outside the gene matches: 9. This CDR3 is built from 16 residues. The germline CDR1 and CDR2 sequences are SGHTA and FQGTGA. The DNA for the CDR3 is TGTGCCAGCAGCTTATACGGTAGCGGGAGTTATAATGAGCAGTTCTTC. This translates into CASSLYGSGSYNEQFF.

This clone was observed a few times. The chain recombines TRBV19 with TRBJ2-2, with 7 bases matching TRBD1. V lost 3 bases to trimming and J lost 2 bases; unmatched junction nucleotides: 3. Germline CDR1 is LNHDA and CDR2 is SQIVND (reference sequence). The length of the CDR3 is 15 residues. For the CDR3, the DNA is TGTGCCAGTAGTATCGGGGACAGAAACACCGGGGAGCTGTTTTTT. This translates into CASSIGDRNTGELFF.

This clone was counted ten times or more. The chain carries TRBV2 and TRBJ1-4; no definite D call. The germline V gene has CDR1 SNHLY and CDR2 FYNNEI. The CDR3 is made up of 11 amino acids. V shed 6 bases and J shed 7 bases, with 6 bases lying between them. Here the CDR3 reads CASSPLEKLFF. For the CDR3, the DNA is TGTGCCAGCAGCCCGCTTGAAAAACTGTTTTTT. The variable domain in full, completed from reference TRBV2 and TRBJ1-4, reads EPEVTQTPSHQVTQMGQEVILRCVPISNHLYFYWYRQILGQKVEFLVSFYNNEISEKSEIFDDQFSVERPDGSNFTLKIRSTKLEDSAMYFCASSPLEKLFFGSGTQLSVL.

This clone was detected a few times. V usage is TRBV7-9 and J usage is TRBJ2-7; D uncertain. The end of the DNA aligns better with TRBJ2-1, so the J call may be wrong. The CDR3 extends over 14 amino acids. Germline V gene lookup returns CDR1 SEHNR and CDR2 FQNEAQ (reference sequence). The CDR3 DNA sequence: TGTGCCAGCAGCTTAGTGGGCAGCACGAATGAGCAGTTCTTC. Its translation is CASSLVGSTNEQFF.

This clone occurred a few times. The chain has TRBV27 and TRBJ2-5; 7 bases align to TRBD1. The length of the CDR3 is 19 residues. CDR1 is MNHEY, CDR2 SMNVEV, per germline (reference sequence). V gave up 5 bases and J gave up 5 bases; unmatched junction bases: 23. The CDR3 loop reads CASSPTGTVVWKSTETQYF. CDR3 in DNA: TGTGCCAGCAGTCCAACCGGGACAGTGGTTTGGAAAAGTACGGAGACCCAGTACTTC.

J is TRBJ2-1 and V is TRBV11-2; D tentatively fits TRBD1 or TRBD2 (6 bases each). V lost 7 bases and J lost 0, with 16 bases in between. CDR1 and CDR2 from the germline V gene are SGHAT and FQNNGV. The CDR3 spans 16 residues. CDR3 DNA sequence: TGTGCCAGCATGCCGGGGGCGGGTAACTCCTACAATGAGCAGTTCTTC. It translates to CASMPGAGNSYNEQFF.

V gene TRBV11-3 combines with J gene TRBJ2-5; D is unclear. This CDR3 region has 16 residues. In germline, CDR1 is SGHNT, CDR2 YENEEA. V lost 0 bases and J lost 4, with 15 bases in between. The DNA of the CDR3 is TGTGCCAGCAGCTTAGACTCGGACCTACCGGGAGAGACCCAGTACTTC. Translation: CASSLDSDLPGETQYF.